Presented here are 4 T cell receptor beta chains from one specimen sequenced in a study of identical twins. TCRdb ran MiXCR on the 5' RACE reads and lists one entry per CDR3 protein. The sample has about 730,000 distinct CDR3 sequences; 21% are singletons. The same sample was also used in a study of T cells expressing NK-cell markers.

Material: PBMCs. The receptors were gathered from a woman younger than 35 in good health.

Many counts were recorded for this clonotype. The CDR3, as DNA: TGCAGTGCTAGAGTAATGGTTGGCGAGCAGTACTTC. It encodes CSARVMVGEQYF. The chain employs TRBV20-1 and TRBJ2-7, with D uncertain. The germline V and J ends were trimmed by 1 base and 6 bases, with 10 bases remaining between them. The germline gives CDR1 DFQATT, CDR2 SNEGSKA (reference sequence). The CDR3 loop spans 12 amino acids.

The chain joins TRBV15 to TRBJ2-5, with TRBD2 matching 12 bases. The CDR3 covers 15 residues. The ends lost 3 bases at V and 4 bases at J; junction bases unmatched: 3. Germline-derived CDR1 and CDR2 are LNHNV and YYDKDF (reference sequence). The CDR3 DNA is TGTGCCACCAGCAGCCTAGCGGGGGGGCGAGAGACCCAGTACTTC. Its translation is CATSSLAGGRETQYF.

This clonotype was observed at least ten times. This chain connects TRBV7-2 to TRBJ2-2; D call uncertain. This CDR3 is 14 amino acids long. The V and J ends lost 5 bases and 0 bases respectively, with 7 bases between them. Germline CDR1 reads SGHTA; CDR2 reads FQGNSA. CDR3 in DNA: TGTGCCAGCAGCCCCTTTACGAACACCGGGGAGCTGTTTTTT. This encodes CASSPFTNTGELFF.

The table lists this clonotype with a few counts. The rearrangement uses TRBV10-2 and TRBJ2-1, with 10 bases identical to TRBD2. V was clipped by 4 bases and J by 0 bases; unmatched bases: 9. The CDR3 runs 18 residues. CDR1 and CDR2 (germline): WSHSY, SAAADI. CDR3 in amino acids: CASSGGTSVLSSYNEQFF. The CDR3 DNA follows: TGCGCCAGCAGTGGAGGGACTAGCGTTCTAAGCTCCTACAATGAGCAGTTCTTC.